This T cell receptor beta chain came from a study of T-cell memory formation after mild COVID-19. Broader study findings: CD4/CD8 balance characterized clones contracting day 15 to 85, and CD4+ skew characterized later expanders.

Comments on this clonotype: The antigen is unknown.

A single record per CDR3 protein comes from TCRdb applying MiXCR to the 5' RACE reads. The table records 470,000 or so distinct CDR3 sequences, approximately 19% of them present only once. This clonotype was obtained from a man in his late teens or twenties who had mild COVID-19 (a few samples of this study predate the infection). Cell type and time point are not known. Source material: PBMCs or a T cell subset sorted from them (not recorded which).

The CDR3 DNA follows: TGCGCCAGCAGCCCCGCGGTACGGGGGCTGGGAGGAAACACCATATATTTT. Protein sequence: CASSPAVRGLGGNTIYF. V and J are TRBV4-3 and TRBJ1-3, with a tentative D call TRBD1 (6 bases). CDR3 length: 17 amino acids. Germline assignment: CDR1 LGHNA and CDR2 YSLEER. The V gene lost 4 bases and the J gene lost 4 bases, with 20 bases spanning the gap.